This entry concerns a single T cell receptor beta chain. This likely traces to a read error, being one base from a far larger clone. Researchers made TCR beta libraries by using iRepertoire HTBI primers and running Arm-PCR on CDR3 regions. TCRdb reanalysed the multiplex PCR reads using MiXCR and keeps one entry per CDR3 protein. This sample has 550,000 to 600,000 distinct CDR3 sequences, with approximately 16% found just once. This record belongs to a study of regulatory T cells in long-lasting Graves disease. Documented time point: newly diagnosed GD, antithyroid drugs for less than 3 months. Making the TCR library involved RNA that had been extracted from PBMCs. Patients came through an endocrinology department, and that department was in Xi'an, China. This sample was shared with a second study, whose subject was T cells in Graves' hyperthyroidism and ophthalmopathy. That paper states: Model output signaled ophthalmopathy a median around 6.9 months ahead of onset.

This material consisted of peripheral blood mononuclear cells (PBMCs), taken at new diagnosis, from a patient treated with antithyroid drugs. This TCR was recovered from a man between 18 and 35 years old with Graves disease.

The CDR3 DNA reads as TGTGCCAGCAGGGTACTAGCGGGAGAGACCCAGTACTTC. This gives the protein CASRVLAGETQYF. The V and J genes are TRBV6-2 or TRBV6-3 and TRBJ2-5, with 9 positions matching TRBD2. J was trimmed by 4 bases and V by 6 bases; bases with no gene match: 3. In germline, CDR1 is MNHEY, CDR2 SVGEGT. The CDR3 length is 13 residues.